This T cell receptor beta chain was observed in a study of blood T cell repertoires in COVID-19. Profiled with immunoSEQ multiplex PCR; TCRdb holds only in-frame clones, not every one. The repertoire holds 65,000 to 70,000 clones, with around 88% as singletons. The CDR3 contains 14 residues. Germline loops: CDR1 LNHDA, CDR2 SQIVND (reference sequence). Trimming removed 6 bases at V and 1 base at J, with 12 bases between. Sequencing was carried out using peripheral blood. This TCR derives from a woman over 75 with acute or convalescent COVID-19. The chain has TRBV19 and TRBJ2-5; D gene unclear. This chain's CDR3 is CASRPRHLQETQYF. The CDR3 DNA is TGTGCCAGTAGACCCAGACATCTCCAAGAGACCCAGTACTTC.